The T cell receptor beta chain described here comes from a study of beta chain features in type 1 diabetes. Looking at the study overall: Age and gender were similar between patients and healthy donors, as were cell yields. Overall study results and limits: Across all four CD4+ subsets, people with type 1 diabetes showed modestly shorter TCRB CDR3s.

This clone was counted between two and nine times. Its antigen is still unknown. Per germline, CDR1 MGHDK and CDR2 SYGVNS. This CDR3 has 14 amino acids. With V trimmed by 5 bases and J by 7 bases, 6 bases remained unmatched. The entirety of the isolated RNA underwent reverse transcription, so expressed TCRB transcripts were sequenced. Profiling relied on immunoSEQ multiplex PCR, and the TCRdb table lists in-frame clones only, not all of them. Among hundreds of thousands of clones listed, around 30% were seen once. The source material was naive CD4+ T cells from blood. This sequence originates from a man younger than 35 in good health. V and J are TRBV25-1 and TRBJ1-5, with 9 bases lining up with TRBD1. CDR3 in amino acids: CASSTTGQGQPQHF. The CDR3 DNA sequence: TGTGCCAGCAGTACAACGGGACAGGGCCAGCCCCAGCATTTT.